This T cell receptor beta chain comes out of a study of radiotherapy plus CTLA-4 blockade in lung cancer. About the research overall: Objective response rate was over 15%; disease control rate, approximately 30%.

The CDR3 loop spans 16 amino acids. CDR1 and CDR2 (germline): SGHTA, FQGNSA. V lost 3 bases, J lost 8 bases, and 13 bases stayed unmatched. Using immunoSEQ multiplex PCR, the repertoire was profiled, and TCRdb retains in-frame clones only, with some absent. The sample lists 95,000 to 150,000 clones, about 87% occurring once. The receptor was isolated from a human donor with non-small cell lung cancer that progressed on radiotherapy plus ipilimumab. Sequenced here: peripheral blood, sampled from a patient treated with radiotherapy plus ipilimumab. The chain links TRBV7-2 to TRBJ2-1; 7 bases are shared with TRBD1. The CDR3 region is CASSFRSGKGADEQFF. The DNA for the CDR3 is TGTGCCAGCAGCTTTAGGTCGGGGAAGGGGGCCGATGAGCAGTTCTTC.